The 30 T cell receptor beta chains listed next were all sequenced from one sample in a study of blood T cell repertoires in COVID-19. Assay: immunoSEQ multiplex PCR; the TCRdb copy retains only in-frame clones and omits some. Altogether 250,000 to 400,000 clones are present, about nine tenths being singletons, with the ten largest covering approximately 4.7%. Sequences were obtained from PBMCs or T cells enriched from blood (not recorded which). All receptors derive from a man aged 60-69 years who had recovered from COVID-19.

The chain uses TRBV4-3 and TRBJ1-2, with D possibly matching TRBD1 (5 bases). Germline V CDR1 and CDR2: LGHNA, YSLEER. The CDR3 runs to 13 residues. V shed 2 bases and J shed 4 bases, with 8 bases lying between them. The CDR3 nucleotides are TGCGCCAGCAGCCAAAAGGGGTTCTATGGCTACACCTTC. This encodes CASSQKGFYGYTF.

The chain employs TRBV5-1 and TRBJ2-5; possibly TRBD2 for D (6 bases). CDR1 is SGHRS and CDR2 is YFSETQ in the germline V gene. CDR3 length: 18 residues. Deletions cut 4 bases from V and 0 bases from J, with 22 bases between. The CDR3 DNA sequence: TGCGCCAGCAGCCCCTTGTGGGTGGCGGGGAAGGACCAAGAGACCCAGTACTTC. It specifies CASSPLWVAGKDQETQYF.

This chain uses TRBV5-1 with TRBJ2-5; D is unclear. V dropped 5 bases and J dropped 2 bases, with 10 bases sitting between them. Germline CDR1 is SGHRS and CDR2 is YFSETQ. The CDR3 extends over 13 amino acids. CDR3: CASSYQSQETQYF. Written as DNA, the CDR3 is TGCGCCAGCAGTTACCAGTCTCAAGAGACCCAGTACTTC.

The chain recombines TRBV4-1 with TRBJ1-4, with 7 bases lining up with TRBD1. V gave up 4 bases and J gave up 8 bases; unmatched junction bases: 10. Germline-derived CDR1 and CDR2 are MGHRA and YSYEKL. CDR3 size: 15 residues. In DNA form, the CDR3 reads TGCGCCAGCAGCCCCGCCGGGACAGTCAAGGAAAAACTGTTTTTT. This translates into CASSPAGTVKEKLFF.

V usage is TRBV14 and J usage is TRBJ1-4; no clear D gene. The CDR3 spans 14 residues. Germline V gene data show CDR1 as SGHDN and CDR2 as FVKESK. The V and J ends lost 2 bases and 4 bases respectively, with 8 bases between them. The CDR3 protein is CASSQLHINEKLFF. As DNA, the CDR3 is TGTGCCAGCAGCCAACTCCACATTAATGAAAAACTGTTTTTT.

The chain has TRBV9 and TRBJ2-1; 7 bases align to TRBD1. This CDR3 comprises 13 residues. CDR1 is SGDLS and CDR2 is YYNGEE in the germline V gene. The V and J ends lost 3 bases and 5 bases, in that order; junction bases with no gene match: 2. CDR3 residues: CASSGDSHNEQFF. The CDR3 region has the DNA TGTGCCAGCAGCGGGGACAGCCACAATGAGCAGTTCTTC. Supplemented by reference TRBV9 and TRBJ2-1, the full variable domain reads DSGVTQTPKHLITATGQRVTLRCSPRSGDLSVYWYQQSLDQGLQFLIQYYNGEERAKGNILERFSAQQFPDLHSELNLSSLELGDSALYFCASSGDSHNEQFFGPGTRLTVL.

V usage is TRBV3-1 (or the pseudogene TRBV3-2) and J usage is TRBJ1-4; D is perhaps TRBD1 (5 bases). The CDR3 extends over 16 amino acids. Trimming left V 1 base short and J 8 bases short, with 17 bases between. Germline-derived CDR1 and CDR2 are LGHDT and YNNKEL (reference sequence). CDR3 in DNA: TGTGCCAGCAGCCAAGTCGGGGGACCGTTTTTCGAAAAACTGTTTTTT. Amino acid sequence: CASSQVGGPFFEKLFF.

This rearrangement joins TRBV27 to TRBJ2-3, with TRBD2 matching over 12 bases. The CDR3 loop spans 18 amino acids. CDR1 and CDR2 from the germline V gene are MNHEY and SMNVEV (reference sequence). Trimming took 2 bases from V and 1 from J; bases not matched to a gene: 7. The CDR3 loop reads CASSLLAGGRFGTDTQYF. CDR3 DNA sequence: TGTGCCAGCAGTTTACTAGCGGGAGGGCGGTTTGGCACAGATACGCAGTATTTT.

V usage is TRBV19 and J usage is TRBJ1-5; 9 nucleotides match TRBD1. Germline CDR1 is LNHDA and CDR2 is SQIVND (reference sequence). The J segment lost 5 bases and the V segment lost 5 bases, leaving 10 bases of the junction unmatched. The CDR3 has 16 residues. This CDR3 is CASSPRTGAVDQPQHF. CDR3 in DNA: TGTGCCAGTAGTCCCCGGACAGGGGCAGTGGATCAGCCCCAGCATTTT.

The chain carries TRBV7-3 and TRBJ2-3, with 9 positions matching TRBD1. Germline V gene lookup returns CDR1 SGHTA and CDR2 FQGTGA. The CDR3 totals 16 residues. The V gene end was trimmed by 5 bases and the J gene end by 0 bases; junction bases not matched to a gene: 6. DNA for the CDR3: TGTGCCAGCAGCAGAACAGGGGGCCCTAGCACAGATACGCAGTATTTT. It encodes CASSRTGGPSTDTQYF.

The sample holds one count of this clone. The V and J genes are TRBV2 and TRBJ1-5; 10 bases match TRBD1. This CDR3 has 16 residues. Unmatched junction bases numbered 12, after V lost 6 bases and J lost 7 bases. Germline V CDR1 and CDR2: SNHLY, FYNNEI. CDR3 in amino acids: CASRESTGGAWQPQHF. CDR3 DNA sequence: TGTGCCAGCAGAGAATCGACAGGGGGCGCCTGGCAGCCCCAGCATTTT.

The chain has TRBV5-3 and TRBJ2-2, with 7 bases aligning to TRBD2. TRBV5-3 is noted as an ORF with a role that remains uncertain. V lost 4 bases to trimming and J lost 0 bases; unmatched junction nucleotides: 15. The CDR3 has 19 amino acids. In nucleotides, the CDR3 is TGTGCCAGAAGCCCCCGTGATAGCGGGCGACCACCGAACACCGGGGAGCTGTTTTTT. Protein product: CARSPRDSGRPPNTGELFF.

J is TRBJ2-5 and V is TRBV2, with 12 positions matching TRBD2. Trimming at V came to 5 bases and at J to 4 bases, leaving 8 bases not matched to a gene. The CDR3 contains 16 residues. The germline gives CDR1 SNHLY, CDR2 FYNNEI. Written as DNA, the CDR3 is TGTGCCAGCAGTTCATTACTAGCGGGAGGTCGAGAGACCCAGTACTTC. It yields the protein CASSSLLAGGRETQYF.

The chain has TRBV4-3 and TRBJ2-1; a weak D match, TRBD2 (5 bases). The V gene lost 3 bases and the J gene lost 2 bases, with 11 bases spanning the gap. From germline, CDR1 is LGHNA and CDR2 YSLEER. The CDR3 length is 15 residues. CDR3: CASSQSGTPYNEQFF. CDR3 DNA: TGCGCCAGCAGCCAGAGCGGTACACCCTACAATGAGCAGTTCTTC.

The genes are TRBV23-1 and TRBJ1-2, with D uncertain. TRBV23-1 is an ORF for which the function is uncertain. V was pared by 3 bases and J by 6 bases, with 17 bases between. The CDR3 loop spans 15 amino acids. The CDR3 DNA reads as TGCGCCAGCAGTCAGGTGGGCGGGCAGAGACATGGCTACACCTTC. Its translation is CASSQVGGQRHGYTF.

J is TRBJ2-3 and V is TRBV5-8; D is possibly TRBD2 (5 bases). The CDR3 has 12 amino acids. The V gene's germline CDR1 is SGHTS and CDR2 YDEGEE. V dropped 4 bases and J dropped 10 bases, with 13 bases sitting between them. As DNA, the CDR3 is TGTGCCAGCAGCGTAACTAGGTTCGCGCAGTATTTT. Its translation is CASSVTRFAQYF.

The chain couples TRBV5-4 to TRBJ2-3; 7 bases match TRBD2. CDR3 size: 16 residues. CDR1 SGHNT and CDR2 YYREEE come from the germline V gene (reference sequence). V lost 0 bases, J lost 0 bases, and 4 bases stayed unmatched. The CDR3 DNA reads as TGTGCCAGCAGCTTGGGTTCGGGAGGAAGCACAGATACGCAGTATTTT. As protein: CASSLGSGGSTDTQYF. Supplemented by reference TRBV5-4 and TRBJ2-3, the full variable domain reads ETGVTQSPTHLIKTRGQQVTLRCSSQSGHNTVSWYQQALGQGPQFIFQYYREEENGRGNFPPRFSGLQFPNYSSELNVNALELDDSALYLCASSLGSGGSTDTQYFGPGTRLTVL.

The chain is built from TRBV28 and TRBJ2-1; 14 nucleotides align to TRBD2. This CDR3 contains 17 residues. Trimming took 7 bases from V and 4 from J; bases not matched to a gene: 9. Germline assignment: CDR1 MDHEN and CDR2 SYDVKM. The CDR3 DNA sequence: TGTGCCAGCAAAACCTCCGGGACTAGCGGGAGTTACAATGAGCAGTTCTTC. Translated, it gives CASKTSGTSGSYNEQFF. Looking up the rest from reference TRBV28 and TRBJ2-1 gives the full variable domain: DVKVTQSSRYLVKRTGEKVFLECVQDMDHENMFWYRQDPGLGLRLIYFSYDVKMKEKGDIPEGYSVSREKKERFSLILESASTNQTSMYLCASKTSGTSGSYNEQFFGPGTRLTVL.

This rearrangement joins TRBV18 to TRBJ2-2, with D unresolved. CDR3 length equals 13 residues. Germline V CDR1 and CDR2: KGHSH, LQKENI. Trimming shortened V by 2 bases and J by 2 bases, and 3 bases separated the two germline ends. CDR3 in amino acids: CASSPLNTGELFF. CDR3 coding DNA: TGTGCCAGCTCACCATTAAACACCGGGGAGCTGTTTTTT.

The chain couples TRBV27 to TRBJ2-1, with D possibly being TRBD1 (6 bases). Trimming took off 4 bases at V and 0 bases at J, with 16 bases between the two ends. In germline, CDR1 is MNHEY, CDR2 SMNVEV (reference sequence). The CDR3 consists of 17 residues. This CDR3 reads CASSSRTVWSSYNEQFF. CDR3 in DNA: TGTGCCAGCAGTTCCCGGACAGTTTGGAGCTCCTACAATGAGCAGTTCTTC.

The chain uses TRBV9 and TRBJ1-3; D is perhaps TRBD1 (5 bases). Trimming shortened V by 1 base and J by 3 bases, and 8 bases separated the two germline ends. This CDR3 spans 14 amino acids. Germline V lookup: CDR1 SGDLS, CDR2 YYNGEE. The chain's CDR3 is CASSVTGYGNTIYF. The CDR3 bases are TGTGCCAGCAGCGTAACAGGATATGGAAACACCATATATTTT.

The CDR3, as DNA: TGTGCCACCAGTGACCCGGGACAGGGCGCAAACACCATATATTTT. This translates into CATSDPGQGANTIYF. The V gene is TRBV24-1, the J gene TRBJ1-3; 9 bases are shared with TRBD1. This CDR3 contains 15 residues. V shed 4 bases, J shed 6 bases, and the junction held 6 bases outside the gene matches. Germline loops: CDR1 KGHDR, CDR2 SFDVKD.

This clone has more than one count but fewer than ten. The rearrangement joins TRBV28 to TRBJ2-2; TRBD1 might be the D (7 bases). Germline assignment: CDR1 MDHEN and CDR2 SYDVKM. Trimming took 1 base from V and 4 from J, leaving 13 bases between them. The CDR3 sequence is 16 residues long. The CDR3 sequence is CASSLYGRGVTGELFF. CDR3 nucleotide sequence: TGTGCCAGCAGTTTATACGGCAGGGGGGTCACCGGGGAGCTGTTTTTT. Using reference TRBV28 and TRBJ2-2 for the parts outside the CDR3, the full variable domain is DVKVTQSSRYLVKRTGEKVFLECVQDMDHENMFWYRQDPGLGLRLIYFSYDVKMKEKGDIPEGYSVSREKKERFSLILESASTNQTSMYLCASSLYGRGVTGELFFGEGSRLTVL.

The genes are TRBV28 and TRBJ2-3; 9 bases are shared with TRBD2. This CDR3 has 13 residues. Germline-derived CDR1 and CDR2 are MDHEN and SYDVKM. V lost 8 bases and J lost 6; bases outside the gene matches: 6. The CDR3 here is CASGLASLDTQYF. For the CDR3, the DNA is TGTGCCAGCGGACTAGCGAGCCTTGATACGCAGTATTTT.

The chain links TRBV28 to TRBJ1-2, with a possible D match to TRBD1 (6 bases). The CDR3 covers 15 residues. Germline CDR1 reads MDHEN; CDR2 reads SYDVKM. V was clipped by 3 bases and J by 0 bases, with 11 bases between them. The CDR3 reads CASSFRAGANYGYTF. The CDR3 DNA sequence: TGTGCCAGCAGTTTTAGGGCAGGGGCTAACTATGGCTACACCTTC.

This sequence joins TRBV12-3 or TRBV12-4 and TRBJ1-5; D remains ambiguous. The V gene lost 4 bases and the J gene lost 5 bases, with 9 bases spanning the gap. The CDR3 extends over 13 amino acids. The CDR3 DNA follows: TGTGCCAGCAGTTCCCATACTTATCAGCCCCAGCATTTT. This gives the protein CASSSHTYQPQHF.

The J gene is TRBJ2-1, the V gene TRBV24-1, with 11 bases fitting TRBD2. CDR3 length: 15 residues. The V gene's germline CDR1 is KGHDR and CDR2 SFDVKD. V lost 3 bases to trimming and J lost 6 bases; unmatched junction nucleotides: 3. The CDR3 DNA reads as TGTGCCACCAGTGATCAGACTAGCGGGACCAATGAGCAGTTCTTC. Amino acid sequence: CATSDQTSGTNEQFF.

The gene calls are TRBV5-1 and TRBJ1-3; TRBD1 might be the D (5 bases). The length of the CDR3 is 14 residues. Germline CDR1 SGHRS, CDR2 YFSETQ. V was pared by 4 bases and J by 4 bases, with 12 bases between. The CDR3 here is CASSPGLGGNTIYF. In DNA form, the CDR3 reads TGCGCCAGCAGCCCGGGACTGGGAGGAAACACCATATATTTT.

V usage is TRBV28 and J usage is TRBJ1-4; the D is unclear. The CDR3 contains 14 residues. V lost 2 bases to trimming and J lost 8 bases, with 12 bases between them. Per the germline V gene, CDR1 is MDHEN and CDR2 is SYDVKM. CDR3 loop: CASSLLGSHEKLFF. CDR3 in DNA: TGTGCCAGCAGTTTACTAGGCAGTCACGAAAAACTGTTTTTT.

This clone was detected only once. The rearrangement uses TRBV7-2 and TRBJ1-4; 9 positions match TRBD1. Trimming at V came to 5 bases and at J to 0 bases, leaving 7 bases not matched to a gene. This CDR3 has 17 residues. Per germline, CDR1 SGHTA and CDR2 FQGNSA. The CDR3 nucleotides read TGTGCCAGCAGCCCAGGGACAGGGAGGGCAACTAATGAAAAACTGTTTTTT. It specifies CASSPGTGRATNEKLFF. Together with reference TRBV7-2 and TRBJ1-4, the CDR3 gives the full variable domain: GAGVSQSPSNKVTEKGKDVELRCDPISGHTALYWYRQSLGQGLEFLIYFQGNSAPDKSGLPSDRFSAERTGGSVSTLTIQRTQQEDSAVYLCASSPGTGRATNEKLFFGSGTQLSVL.